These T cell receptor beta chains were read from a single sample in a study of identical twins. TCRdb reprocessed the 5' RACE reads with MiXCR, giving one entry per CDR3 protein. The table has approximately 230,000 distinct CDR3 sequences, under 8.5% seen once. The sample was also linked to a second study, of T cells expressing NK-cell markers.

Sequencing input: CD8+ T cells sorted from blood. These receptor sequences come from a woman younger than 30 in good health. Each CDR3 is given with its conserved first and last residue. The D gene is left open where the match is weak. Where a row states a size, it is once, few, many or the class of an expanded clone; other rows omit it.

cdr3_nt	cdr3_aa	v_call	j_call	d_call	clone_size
TGTGCCAGCAGCTCCGTCCGGAACACTGAAGCTTTCTTT	CASSSVRNTEAFF	TRBV7-9	TRBJ1-1	NA	few
TGTGCCAGCAGTTTTCTTGGCGGATACACCGGGGAGCTGTTTTTT	CASSFLGGYTGELFF	TRBV27	TRBJ2-2	NA	NA
TGTGCCAGCAGCTTTCCCGGGACTAGCGGGAGATATGAGCAGTTCTTC	CASSFPGTSGRYEQFF	TRBV11-2	TRBJ2-1	TRBD2	few
TGTGCCAGCAGCTTAGTCCGGGAGGGCAGAGATACGCAGTATTTT	CASSLVREGRDTQYF	TRBV11-2	TRBJ2-3	TRBD2	NA
TGTGCCAGCAGCTTAGGGAACCGTGGAGAGACCCAGTACTTC	CASSLGNRGETQYF	TRBV7-2	TRBJ2-5	NA	NA
TGTGCCAGCAGCACGGGCCCCCCGGGGGGCACTGAAGCTTTCTTT	CASSTGPPGGTEAFF	TRBV11-2	TRBJ1-1	NA	NA
TGTGCCAGCAGTGAAACTCTTGGGGGACGCGACGCTTTCTTT	CASSETLGGRDAFF	TRBV2	TRBJ1-1	NA	many
TGTGCCATCAGACCGGGACAGAACTATGGCTACACCTTC	CAIRPGQNYGYTF	TRBV10-3	TRBJ1-2	TRBD1	NA
TGCGCCAGCAGCCAAGCCCAGGGAGAGCAGTTCTTC	CASSQAQGEQFF	TRBV4-3	TRBJ2-1	NA	few
TGTGCCAGCAGCTTAGACCCTTCTGGCAATGAGCAGTTCTTC	CASSLDPSGNEQFF	TRBV13	TRBJ2-1	NA	few
TGCGCCAGCAGCAGGACTAGCGGGAGTATCGATGAGCAGTTCTTC	CASSRTSGSIDEQFF	TRBV5-1	TRBJ2-1	TRBD2	NA
TGCAGCGTCAAACTCGGATCAGATACGCAGTATTTT	CSVKLGSDTQYF	TRBV29-1	TRBJ2-3	NA	many
TGTGCCAGCAGCGTTCTAGCTGCGGATACGCAGTATTTT	CASSVLAADTQYF	TRBV9	TRBJ2-3	NA	many
TGTGCCAGCAGTGAAGCTTCCAGGGCCACTGAAGCTTTCTTT	CASSEASRATEAFF	TRBV2	TRBJ1-1	NA	few